The T cell receptor (beta chain) under discussion was sequenced for a study of blood T cells in healthy people across ages. Study-wide findings and caveats: Across the age range, TCR beta diversity per million T cells fell in a roughly linear way.

J gave up 9 bases and V 0 bases, and 5 bases lay outside the gene matches. Germline V gives CDR1 SGDLS, CDR2 YYNGEE. The CDR3 has 14 amino acids. This clonotype showed up just a few times. What it binds is not known. There were healthy Caucasian individuals from Russia, aged about 6 to 100, serving as donors. Combining a sample-barcoded 5' primer with a J-beta primer mix, a second PCR ran for roughly 7 to 11 cycles. A tag from a template-switch adaptor with 12 random nucleotides marked each cDNA molecule. Per sample, CDR3-containing paired-end reads numbered at least 3 million. TCRdb itself ran the 5' RACE reads through MiXCR, one entry per CDR3 protein. The sample has 1.5 million to 2 million distinct CDR3 sequences; almost 35% are singletons.

The chain employs TRBV9 and TRBJ2-1; TRBD2 matches 8 bases. The receptor was isolated from a woman aged 25 to 39 in good health. The sequencing input was blood. CDR3: CASSVGPAGGEQFF. The CDR3 region has the DNA TGTGCCAGCAGCGTAGGCCCGGCGGGGGGTGAGCAGTTCTTC. Drawing the rest from reference TRBV9 and TRBJ2-1, the complete variable domain is DSGVTQTPKHLITATGQRVTLRCSPRSGDLSVYWYQQSLDQGLQFLIQYYNGEERAKGNILERFSAQQFPDLHSELNLSSLELGDSALYFCASSVGPAGGEQFFGPGTRLTVL.